This T cell receptor beta chain was found in a study of blood T cell repertoires in COVID-19. Study overall: Researchers got acute and convalescent COVID-19 samples from the United States, Italy and Spain. PBMCs, B-cell-depleted T cells, or T cells provided the cDNA or gDNA that made up the material.

Original processing methods: The assay estimated nucleated cells by amplifying reference gene primers. Method: immunoSEQ multiplex PCR; TCRdb's copy keeps in-frame clones and lacks some. Clone size and the V and J calls come from that table; the DNA yielded D and trimming. The repertoire holds around 97,000 clones, with approximately 89% as singletons. Between the trimmed V and J ends, which lost 3 bases and 0 bases, there was a span of 19 bases. The CDR3 is made up of 18 amino acids. CDR1 and CDR2 (germline): SGDLS, YYNGEE. Source material: peripheral blood. This chain connects TRBV9 to TRBJ1-3; a possible D gene is TRBD1 (6 bases). This TCR derives from a woman at least 80 years old in a cohort sampled during active COVID-19. In DNA form, the CDR3 reads TGTGCCAGCAGCGCCCACTCCGGGGGGCTGGGCTCTGGAAACACCATATATTTT. Its translation: CASSAHSGGLGSGNTIYF.